This T cell receptor (beta chain) was profiled in a study of shared clonotypes between healthy human individuals. Study-wide results and limits: Shared clonotypes: about 4.6% naive CD4, around 3.4% naive CD8, 2.3% memory CD4, approximately 0.37% memory CD8. Incompleteness in sorted-subset sequencing, despite large depth, was shown by rarefaction.

In regard to this clone: Its target is unknown.

Donation came from healthy HIV-negative adults that had no recent acute infections or vaccinations. Repertoires were generated with immunoSEQ multiplex PCR, while TCRdb's copy carries only in-frame clones and drops some. The sample has 110,000 or so clones, around 71% seen once. This sequence was found in a woman aged 25-40 years in good health. The sequencing sample was made of memory CD8+ T cells sorted from blood. Subset defined: CD45RO+ cells pooled with CCR7-negative TemRA cells.

The CDR3 is CASSETGAGQPQHF. CDR3 DNA: TGTGCCAGCAGCGAAACAGGGGCAGGGCAGCCCCAGCATTTT. The chain combines TRBV7-9 with TRBJ1-5, with 7 bases fitting TRBD1. There are 14 residues in the CDR3. Trimming removed 5 bases from V and 7 bases from J; junction bases left unmatched: 8. Germline values: CDR1 SEHNR, CDR2 FQNEAQ (reference sequence).